This is a list of T cell receptor beta chains from one sample in a study of blood T cell repertoires in COVID-19. Measured with immunoSEQ multiplex PCR; TCRdb has only the in-frame clones, and not every one. Of 150,000 to 200,000 clones listed, more than 75% are singletons. The sequencing input was peripheral blood. Receptors originate from a man between 35 and 55 years old with active or convalescent COVID-19. CDR3s include the opening cysteine and the closing phenylalanine or tryptophan. A D gene is named only where the DNA matches it firmly. Only some rows state a clone size, as once, few, many or a class for expanded clones.

size: .; J: TRBJ1-2; V: TRBV6-6; D: .; CDR3: CASSLLPRQAIAKVANYGYTF; DNA: TGTGCCAGCAGCCTACTCCCAAGACAGGCCATCGCGAAAGTAGCTAACTATGGCTACACCTTC
size: .; J: TRBJ2-5; V: TRBV30; D: .; CDR3: CAWNFHRAATGTQYF; DNA: TGTGCCTGGAATTTTCACAGGGCCGCCACGGGGACCCAGTACTTC
size: .; J: TRBJ1-1; V: TRBV6-5; D: .; CDR3: CASTRGPGVNTEAFF; DNA: TGTGCCAGCACCCGAGGGCCAGGGGTAAACACTGAAGCTTTCTTT
size: .; J: TRBJ1-2; V: TRBV5-6; D: .; CDR3: CASSPGGGWGYGYTF; DNA: TGTGCCAGCAGCCCGGGAGGGGGTTGGGGCTATGGCTACACCTTC
size: .; J: TRBJ2-7; V: TRBV5-8; D: .; CDR3: CASSLVGASYEQYF; DNA: TGTGCCAGCAGCTTGGTGGGGGCATCCTACGAGCAGTACTTC
size: .; J: TRBJ2-7; V: TRBV2; D: .; CDR3: CASTRWARGEQYF; DNA: TGTGCCAGCACTAGGTGGGCCCGGGGCGAGCAGTACTTC
size: .; J: TRBJ2-7; V: TRBV28; D: TRBD2; CDR3: CASSLGLANEQYF; DNA: TGTGCCAGCAGTTTGGGACTAGCTAACGAGCAGTACTTC
size: .; J: TRBJ1-4; V: TRBV2; D: .; CDR3: CASSDRGATNEKLFF; DNA: TGTGCCAGCAGTGACAGGGGAGCAACTAATGAAAAACTGTTTTTT
size: .; J: TRBJ2-3; V: TRBV6-1; D: .; CDR3: CASSDPFGLARTDTQYF; DNA: TGTGCCAGCAGTGACCCTTTTGGGCTAGCTCGGACAGATACGCAGTATTTT
size: once; J: TRBJ1-6; V: TRBV7-9; D: .; CDR3: CASSLDRVSSSPLHF; DNA: TGTGCCAGCAGCTTAGACAGGGTATCGAGTTCACCCCTCCACTTT
size: .; J: TRBJ1-2; V: TRBV5-6; D: .; CDR3: CASSLGGPLLRGYTF; DNA: TGTGCCAGCAGCTTAGGCGGGCCCCTGTTGAGGGGCTACACCTTC
size: .; J: TRBJ2-3; V: TRBV5-5; D: .; CDR3: CASSSVRTDTQYF; DNA: TGTGCCAGCAGCTCCGTCAGGACAGATACGCAGTATTTT
size: .; J: TRBJ2-3; V: TRBV5-1; D: TRBD2; CDR3: CASSLARLAGASSTDTQYF; DNA: TGCGCCAGCAGCTTGGCCCGACTAGCGGGGGCCTCTAGCACAGATACGCAGTATTTT
size: .; J: TRBJ1-5; V: TRBV6-1; D: .; CDR3: CASSEFDRTNQPQHF; DNA: TGTGCCAGCAGTGAGTTCGACAGGACCAATCAGCCCCAGCATTTT
size: .; J: TRBJ1-2; V: TRBV5-5; D: TRBD1; CDR3: CASSLTGTGVYGYTF; DNA: TGTGCCAGCAGCTTAACCGGGACAGGGGTTTATGGCTACACCTTC
size: .; J: TRBJ1-2; V: TRBV7-2; D: TRBD1; CDR3: CASSPDRGPYGYTF; DNA: TGTGCCAGCAGCCCCGACAGGGGGCCCTATGGCTACACCTTC
size: .; J: TRBJ2-5; V: TRBV6-5; D: .; CDR3: CASSSRGGGGQETQYF; DNA: TGTGCCAGCAGTTCAAGGGGAGGAGGCGGACAAGAGACCCAGTACTTC
size: once; J: TRBJ1-3; V: TRBV12-5; D: .; CDR3: CASGPLSGNTIYF; DNA: TGTGCTAGTGGTCCTCTCTCTGGAAACACCATATATTTT
size: .; J: TRBJ1-4; V: TRBV5-1; D: .; CDR3: CASSLGSEKLFF; DNA: TGCGCCAGCAGCTTGGGGAGTGAAAAACTGTTTTTT
size: .; J: TRBJ1-4; V: TRBV25-1; D: .; CDR3: CASTLRGTNEKLFF; DNA: TGTGCCAGCACCCTAAGGGGAACTAATGAAAAACTGTTTTTT
size: .; J: TRBJ2-4; V: TRBV7-6; D: TRBD1; CDR3: CASSSGPTGTGNIQYF; DNA: TGTGCCAGCAGCTCAGGCCCAACCGGGACAGGGAACATTCAGTACTTC